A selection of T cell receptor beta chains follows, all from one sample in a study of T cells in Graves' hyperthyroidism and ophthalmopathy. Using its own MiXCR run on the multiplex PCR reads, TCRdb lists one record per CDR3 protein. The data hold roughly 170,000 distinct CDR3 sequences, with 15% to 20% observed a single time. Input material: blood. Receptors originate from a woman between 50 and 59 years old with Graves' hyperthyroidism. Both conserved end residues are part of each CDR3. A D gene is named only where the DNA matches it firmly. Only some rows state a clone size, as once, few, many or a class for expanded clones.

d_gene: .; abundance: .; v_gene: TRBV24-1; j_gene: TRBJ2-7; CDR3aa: CATSDSGGARNEQYF; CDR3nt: TGTGCCACCAGTGATTCGGGCGGGGCGAGGAACGAGCAGTACTTC
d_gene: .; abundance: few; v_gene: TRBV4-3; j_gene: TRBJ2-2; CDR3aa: CASSQDSGRSNTGELFF; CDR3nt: TGCGCCAGCAGCCAAGATAGTGGTCGTTCGAACACCGGGGAGCTGTTTTTT
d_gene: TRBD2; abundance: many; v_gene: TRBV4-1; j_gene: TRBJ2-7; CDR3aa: CASSRAGGRDYEQYF; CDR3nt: TGCGCCAGCAGCCGCGCGGGGGGCAGGGACTACGAGCAGTACTTC
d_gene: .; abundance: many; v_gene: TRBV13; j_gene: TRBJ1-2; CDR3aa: CASSLGPRHGYTF; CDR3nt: TGTGCCAGCAGCTTAGGCCCACGACATGGCTACACCTTC
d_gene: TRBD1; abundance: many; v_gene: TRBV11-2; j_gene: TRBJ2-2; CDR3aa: CASSLTGTANTGELFF; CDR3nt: TGTGCCAGCAGCTTAACCGGGACAGCGAACACCGGGGAGCTGTTTTTT
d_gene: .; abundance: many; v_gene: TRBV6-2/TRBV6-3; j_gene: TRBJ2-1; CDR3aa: CASRGQPNEQFF; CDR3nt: TGTGCCAGCAGAGGACAGCCCAATGAGCAGTTCTTC
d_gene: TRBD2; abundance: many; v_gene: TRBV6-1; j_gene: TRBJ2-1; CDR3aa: CAIRTSGARGQFF; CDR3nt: TGTGCCATCCGGACTAGCGGGGCTCGGGGGCAGTTCTTC
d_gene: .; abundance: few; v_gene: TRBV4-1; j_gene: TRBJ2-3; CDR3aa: CASSQRGAGADTQYF; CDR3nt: TGCGCCAGCAGCCAACGGGGGGCCGGCGCAGATACGCAGTATTTT
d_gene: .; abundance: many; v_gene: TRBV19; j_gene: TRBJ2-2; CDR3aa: CASSTAGLDTGELFF; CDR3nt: TGTGCCAGTAGTACGGCGGGCCTGGACACCGGGGAGCTGTTTTTT
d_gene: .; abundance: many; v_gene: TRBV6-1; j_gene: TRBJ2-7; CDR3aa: CASSEGAGRAYEQYF; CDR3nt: TGTGCCAGCAGTGAAGGAGCGGGCCGGGCCTACGAGCAGTACTTC
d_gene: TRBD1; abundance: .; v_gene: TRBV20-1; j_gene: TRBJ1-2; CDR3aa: CSAILGGQGYGYTF; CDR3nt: TGCAGTGCTATTCTCGGGGGACAGGGGTATGGCTACACCTTC
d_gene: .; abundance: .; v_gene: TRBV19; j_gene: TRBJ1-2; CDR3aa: CASNPADGRNGYTF; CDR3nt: TGTGCCAGTAACCCCGCTGACGGCCGGAATGGCTACACCTTC
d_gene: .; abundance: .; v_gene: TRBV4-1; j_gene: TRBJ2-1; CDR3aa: CASSQTRTGSSYNEQFF; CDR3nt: TGCGCCAGCAGCCAAACCCGGACGGGGAGCTCCTACAATGAGCAGTTCTTC
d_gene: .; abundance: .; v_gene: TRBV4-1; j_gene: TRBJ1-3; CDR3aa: CASRTITGNTIYF; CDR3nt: TGCGCCAGCAGGACGATAACGGGAAACACCATATATTTT
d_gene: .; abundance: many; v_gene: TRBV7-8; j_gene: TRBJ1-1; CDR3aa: CASSSGRLDTEAFF; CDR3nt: TGTGCCAGCAGCTCTGGACGCCTGGACACTGAAGCTTTCTTT
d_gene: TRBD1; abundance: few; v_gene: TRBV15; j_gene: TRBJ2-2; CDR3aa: CATSREGQGRTGELFF; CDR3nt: TGTGCCACCAGCAGAGAAGGACAGGGGCGGACCGGGGAGCTGTTTTTT
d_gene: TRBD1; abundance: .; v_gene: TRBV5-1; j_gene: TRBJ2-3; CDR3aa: CASGAGTDRTDTQYF; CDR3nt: TGCGCCAGCGGAGCCGGGACAGACCGCACAGATACGCAGTATTTT
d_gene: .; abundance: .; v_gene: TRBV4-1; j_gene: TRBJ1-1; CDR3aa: CASSHEGEGTEAFF; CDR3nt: TGCGCCAGCAGCCACGAAGGGGAGGGCACTGAAGCTTTCTTT
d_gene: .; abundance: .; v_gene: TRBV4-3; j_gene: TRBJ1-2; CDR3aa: CASSPLDRLNYGYTF; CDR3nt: TGCGCCAGCAGTCCACTCGACAGGCTGAACTATGGCTACACCTTC
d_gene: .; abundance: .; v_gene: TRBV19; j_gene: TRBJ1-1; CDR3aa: CASLRDQSTEAFF; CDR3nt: TGTGCCAGTTTGCGGGACCAGAGCACTGAAGCTTTCTTT
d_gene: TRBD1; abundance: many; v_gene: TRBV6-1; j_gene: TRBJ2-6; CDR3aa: CASSDRGRSGANVLTF; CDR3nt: TGTGCCAGCAGTGACAGGGGGCGATCTGGGGCCAACGTCCTGACTTTC
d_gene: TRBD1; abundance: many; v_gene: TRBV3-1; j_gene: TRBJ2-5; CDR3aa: CASSQHKTGVETQYF; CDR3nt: TGTGCCAGCAGCCAACATAAGACAGGGGTAGAGACCCAGTACTTC
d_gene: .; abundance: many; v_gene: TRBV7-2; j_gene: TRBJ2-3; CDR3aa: CASSLVGGHTDTQYF; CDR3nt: TGTGCCAGCAGCTTAGTAGGGGGACACACAGATACGCAGTATTTT
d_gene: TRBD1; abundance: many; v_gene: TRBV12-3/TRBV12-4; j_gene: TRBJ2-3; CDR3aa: CASSLGIRGPPDTQYF; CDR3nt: TGTGCCAGCAGTTTAGGTATAAGGGGGCCCCCAGATACGCAGTATTTT
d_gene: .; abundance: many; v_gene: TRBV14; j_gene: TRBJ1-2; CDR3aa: CASSRNRVAGGYTF; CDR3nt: TGTGCCAGCAGCCGCAACCGGGTGGCGGGAGGCTACACCTTC
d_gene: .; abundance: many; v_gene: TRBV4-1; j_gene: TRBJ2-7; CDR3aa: CASSQVWSSSYEQYF; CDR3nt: TGCGCCAGCAGCCAAGTATGGTCGAGCTCCTACGAGCAGTACTTC